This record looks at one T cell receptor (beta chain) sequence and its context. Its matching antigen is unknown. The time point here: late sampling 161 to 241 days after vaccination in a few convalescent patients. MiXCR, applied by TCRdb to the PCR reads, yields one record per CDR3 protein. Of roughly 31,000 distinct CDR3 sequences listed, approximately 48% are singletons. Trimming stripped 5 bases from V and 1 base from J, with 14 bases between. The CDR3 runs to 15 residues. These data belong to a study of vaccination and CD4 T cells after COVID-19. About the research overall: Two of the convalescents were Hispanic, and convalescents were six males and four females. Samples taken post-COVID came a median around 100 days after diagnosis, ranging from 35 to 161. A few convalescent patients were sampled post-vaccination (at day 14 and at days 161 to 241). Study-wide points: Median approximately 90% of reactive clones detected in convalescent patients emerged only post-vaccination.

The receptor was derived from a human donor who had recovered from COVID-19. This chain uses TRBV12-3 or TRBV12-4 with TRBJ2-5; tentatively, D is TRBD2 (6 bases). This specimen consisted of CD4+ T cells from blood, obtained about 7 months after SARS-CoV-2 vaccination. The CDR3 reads CASSPSPGLQETQYF. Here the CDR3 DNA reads TGTGCCAGCAGTCCCTCACCGGGACTCCAAGAGACCCAGTACTTC.